The sequence of this T cell receptor beta chain was determined in a study of Ad26.COV2.S vaccination and SARS-CoV-2 variants. Assay used: immunoSEQ multiplex PCR; TCRdb lists only in-frame clones, some missing. This sample has around 320,000 clones; more than 70% occur once, and the top ten carry more than 1.5%. From germline, CDR1 is LNHNV and CDR2 YYDKDF (reference sequence). CDR3 length: 15 amino acids. V was clipped by 0 bases and J by 5 bases, with 10 bases between them. Treatment indicated: over 15 received Ad26.COV2.S at low or high dose, single or two shots; five or six received placebo; per-sample allocation not given. Sampling took place 63 days after the first vaccine or placebo injection. Boston supplied an adult donor aged 18-55 years.

The receptor comes from a person aged 18 to 65 who received the Ad26.COV2.S COVID-19 vaccine or a placebo. The chain employs TRBV15 and TRBJ1-4, with D perhaps matching TRBD1 (5 bases). This material consisted of peripheral blood, taken in a trial of Ad26.COV2.S vaccine versus placebo. CDR3 DNA: TGTGCCACCAGCAGAGATCAGGGTAGGAATGAAAAACTGTTTTTT. Its translation: CATSRDQGRNEKLFF.